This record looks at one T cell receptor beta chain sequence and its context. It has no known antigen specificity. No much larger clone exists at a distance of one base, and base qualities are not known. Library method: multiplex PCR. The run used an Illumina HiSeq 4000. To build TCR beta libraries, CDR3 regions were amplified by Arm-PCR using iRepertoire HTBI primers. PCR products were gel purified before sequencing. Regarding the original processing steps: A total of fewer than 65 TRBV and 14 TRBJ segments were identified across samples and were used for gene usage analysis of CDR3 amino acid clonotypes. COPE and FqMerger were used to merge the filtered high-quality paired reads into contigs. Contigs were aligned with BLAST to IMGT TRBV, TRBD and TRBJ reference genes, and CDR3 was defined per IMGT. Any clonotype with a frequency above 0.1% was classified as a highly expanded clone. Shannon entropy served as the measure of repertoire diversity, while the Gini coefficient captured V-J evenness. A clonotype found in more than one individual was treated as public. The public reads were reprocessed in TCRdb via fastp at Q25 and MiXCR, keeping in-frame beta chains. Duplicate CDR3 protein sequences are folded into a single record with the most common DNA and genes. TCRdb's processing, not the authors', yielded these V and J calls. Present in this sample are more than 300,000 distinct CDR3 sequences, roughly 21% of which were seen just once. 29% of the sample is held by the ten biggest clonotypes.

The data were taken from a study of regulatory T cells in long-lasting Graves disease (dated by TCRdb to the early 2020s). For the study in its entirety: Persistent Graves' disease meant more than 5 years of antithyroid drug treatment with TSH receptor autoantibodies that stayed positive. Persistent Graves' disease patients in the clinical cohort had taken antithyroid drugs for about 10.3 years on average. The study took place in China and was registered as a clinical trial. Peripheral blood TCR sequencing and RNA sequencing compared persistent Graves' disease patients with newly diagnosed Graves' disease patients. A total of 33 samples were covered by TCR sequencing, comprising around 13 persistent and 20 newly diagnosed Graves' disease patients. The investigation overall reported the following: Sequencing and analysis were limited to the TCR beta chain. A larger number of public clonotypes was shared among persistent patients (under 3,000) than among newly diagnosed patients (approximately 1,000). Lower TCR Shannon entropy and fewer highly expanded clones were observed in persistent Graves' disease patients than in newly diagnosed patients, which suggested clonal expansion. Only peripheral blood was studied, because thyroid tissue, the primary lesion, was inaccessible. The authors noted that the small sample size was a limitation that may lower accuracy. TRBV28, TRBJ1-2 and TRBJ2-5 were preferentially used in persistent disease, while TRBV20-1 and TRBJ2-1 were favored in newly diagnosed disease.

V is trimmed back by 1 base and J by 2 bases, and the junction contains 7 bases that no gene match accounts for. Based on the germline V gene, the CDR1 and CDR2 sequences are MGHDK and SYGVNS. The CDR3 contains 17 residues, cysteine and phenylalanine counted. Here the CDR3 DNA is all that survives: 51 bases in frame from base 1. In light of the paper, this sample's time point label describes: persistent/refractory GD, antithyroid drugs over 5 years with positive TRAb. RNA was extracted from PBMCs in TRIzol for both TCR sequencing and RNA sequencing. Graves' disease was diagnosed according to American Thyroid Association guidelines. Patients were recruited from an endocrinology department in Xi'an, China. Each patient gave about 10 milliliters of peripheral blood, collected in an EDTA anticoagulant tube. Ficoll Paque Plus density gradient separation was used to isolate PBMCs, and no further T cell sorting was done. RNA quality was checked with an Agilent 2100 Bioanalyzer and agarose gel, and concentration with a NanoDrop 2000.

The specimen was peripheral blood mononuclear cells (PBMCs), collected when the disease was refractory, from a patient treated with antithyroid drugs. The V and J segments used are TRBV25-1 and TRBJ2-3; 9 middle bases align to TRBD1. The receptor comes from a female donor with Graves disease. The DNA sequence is TGTGCCAGCAGTGAATGGGGGACAGGGATCAACACAGATACGCAGTATTTT. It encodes CASSEWGTGINTDTQYF. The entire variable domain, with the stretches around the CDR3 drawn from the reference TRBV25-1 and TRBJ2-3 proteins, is EADIYQTPRYLVIGTGKKITLECSQTMGHDKMYWYQQDPGMELHLIHYSYGVNSTEKGDLSSESTVSRIRTEHFPLTLESARPSHTSQYLCASSEWGTGINTDTQYFGPGTRLTVL.